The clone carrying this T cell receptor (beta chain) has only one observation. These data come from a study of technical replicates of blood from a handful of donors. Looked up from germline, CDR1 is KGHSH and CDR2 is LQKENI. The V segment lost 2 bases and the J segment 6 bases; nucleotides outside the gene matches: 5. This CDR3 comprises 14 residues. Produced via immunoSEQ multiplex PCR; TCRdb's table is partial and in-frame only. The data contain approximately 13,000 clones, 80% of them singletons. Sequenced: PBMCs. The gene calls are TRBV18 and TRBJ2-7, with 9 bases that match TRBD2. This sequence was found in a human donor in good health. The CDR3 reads CASSPGTSSGEQYF. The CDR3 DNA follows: TGTGCCAGCTCACCAGGGACTAGCTCCGGCGAGCAGTACTTC.